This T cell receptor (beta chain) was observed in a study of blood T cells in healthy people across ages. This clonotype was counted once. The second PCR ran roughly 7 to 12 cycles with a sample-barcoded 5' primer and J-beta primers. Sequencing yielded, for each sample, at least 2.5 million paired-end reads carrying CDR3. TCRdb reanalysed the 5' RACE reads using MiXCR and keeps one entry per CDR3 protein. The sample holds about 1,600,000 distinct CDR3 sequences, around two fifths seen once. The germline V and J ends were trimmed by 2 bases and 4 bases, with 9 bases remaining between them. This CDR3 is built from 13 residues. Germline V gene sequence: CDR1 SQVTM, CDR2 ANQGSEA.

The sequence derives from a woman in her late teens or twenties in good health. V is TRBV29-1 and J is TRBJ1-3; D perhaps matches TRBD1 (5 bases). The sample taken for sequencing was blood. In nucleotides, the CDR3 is TGCAGCGTTGAACCGGGGGAGGGAAACACCATATATTTT. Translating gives CSVEPGEGNTIYF. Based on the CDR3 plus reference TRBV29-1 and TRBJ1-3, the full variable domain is SAVISQKPSRDICQRGTSLTIQCQVDSQVTMMFWYRQQPGQSLTLIATANQGSEATYESGFVIDKFPISRPNLTFSTLTVSNMSPEDSSIYLCSVEPGEGNTIYFGEGSWLTVV.